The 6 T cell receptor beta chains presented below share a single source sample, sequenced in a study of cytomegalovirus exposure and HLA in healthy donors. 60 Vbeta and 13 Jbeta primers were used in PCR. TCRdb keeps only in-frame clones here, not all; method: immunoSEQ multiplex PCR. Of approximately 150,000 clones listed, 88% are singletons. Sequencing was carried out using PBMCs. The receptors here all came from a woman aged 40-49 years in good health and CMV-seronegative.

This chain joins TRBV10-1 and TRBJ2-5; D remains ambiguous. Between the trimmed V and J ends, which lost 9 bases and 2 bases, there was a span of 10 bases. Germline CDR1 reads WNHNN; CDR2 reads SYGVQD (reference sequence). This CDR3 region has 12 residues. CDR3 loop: CARPFRQETQYF. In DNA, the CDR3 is TGCGCCAGGCCTTTCCGGCAAGAGACCCAGTACTTC.

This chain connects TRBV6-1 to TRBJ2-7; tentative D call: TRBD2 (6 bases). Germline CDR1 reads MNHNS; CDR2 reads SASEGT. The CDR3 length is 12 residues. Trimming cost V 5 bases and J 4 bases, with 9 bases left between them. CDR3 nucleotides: TGTGCCAGCAGTCCCCGGGGGTACGAGCAGTACTTC. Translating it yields CASSPRGYEQYF.

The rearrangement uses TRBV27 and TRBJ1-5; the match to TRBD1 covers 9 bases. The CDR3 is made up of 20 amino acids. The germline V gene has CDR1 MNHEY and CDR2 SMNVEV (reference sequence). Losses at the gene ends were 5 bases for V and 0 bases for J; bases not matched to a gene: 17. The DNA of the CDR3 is TGTGCCAGCAGTCACCTCTTAGGGACAGGGATAGAGTATAGCAATCAGCCCCAGCATTTT. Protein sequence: CASSHLLGTGIEYSNQPQHF.

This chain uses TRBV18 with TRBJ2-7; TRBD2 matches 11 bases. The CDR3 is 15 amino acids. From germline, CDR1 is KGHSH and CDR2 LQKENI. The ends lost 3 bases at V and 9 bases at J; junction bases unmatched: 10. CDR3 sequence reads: CASSPGLAADFGQYF. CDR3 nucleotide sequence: TGTGCCAGCTCACCGGGACTAGCGGCGGACTTTGGGCAGTACTTC.

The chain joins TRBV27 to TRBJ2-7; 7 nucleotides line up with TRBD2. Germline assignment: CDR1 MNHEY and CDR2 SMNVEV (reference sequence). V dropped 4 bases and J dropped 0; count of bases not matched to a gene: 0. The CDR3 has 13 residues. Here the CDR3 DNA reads TGTGCCAGCAGTTGGGGGGGCTCCTACGAGCAGTACTTC. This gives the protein CASSWGGSYEQYF.

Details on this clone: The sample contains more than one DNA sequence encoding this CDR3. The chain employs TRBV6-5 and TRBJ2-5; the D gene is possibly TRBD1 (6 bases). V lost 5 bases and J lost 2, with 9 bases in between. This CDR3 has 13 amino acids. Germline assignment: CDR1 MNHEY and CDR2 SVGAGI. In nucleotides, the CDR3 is TGTGCCAGCAGTCCGCAGGGGCAAGAGACCCAGTACTTC. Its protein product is CASSPQGQETQYF.